The rows below give T cell receptor beta chains drawn from one sample of a study of T-cell reconstitution after alpha-beta-depleted transplantation in children. TCRdb called the PCR reads again in MiXCR, with one record for every CDR3 protein. Among roughly 200,000 distinct CDR3 sequences listed, roughly 10% were seen once. The specimen comprised PBMCs, sampled before TCRalphabeta/CD19-depleted stem cell transplant. The receptor set was obtained from a child under three years old with acute myeloid leukemia, due to receive a stem cell transplant. The conserved cysteine and the conserved F or W are not part of the CDR3 here.

v_call cdr3_aa
TRBV9 ASSPGGPGDGYT
TRBV7-9 ASSLDGLAGAYNEQF
TRBV11-2 ASRGTSGSWGTGELF
TRBV5-1 ASSWGDERGGETQY
TRBV5-5 ASNLHQGARTEAF
TRBV7-9 ASSLGQGKETQY
TRBV29-1 SVATGQNTEAF
TRBV20-1 SARGSWGTIY
TRBV20-1 SAREFGDTEAF
TRBV7-2 ASSRDYQETQY
TRBV19 ASRAQLPEAF
TRBV5-1 ASSLAQTNTEAF
TRBV11-2 ASSLEGLAGLGDNEQF
TRBV4-2 ASSQEGADTQY
TRBV4-2 ASSQDRQKSSYNEQF
TRBV10-3 AISESLAGDNEQF
TRBV10-3 AISESTAGLAGADTQY
TRBV20-1 SASGVQPQH
TRBV24-1 ATGRDGDWNEQF
TRBV19 ASSDRIDYGYT
TRBV20-1 SAPTSGGHYNEQF
TRBV12-3/TRBV12-4 ASSLRLAGAYEQY
TRBV10-3 AISTGGPTDTQY
TRBV12-3/TRBV12-4 ASSWRRDQETQY
TRBV30 AWSKEGAAGGTYNEQF
TRBV27 ASSLYAGGRNEQF
TRBV20-1 SAPAPRNYGYT
TRBV12-3/TRBV12-4 ASSLFSTGETQY
TRBV6-4 ASIHLQSTQY
TRBV12-3/TRBV12-4 ASSLEGYGYT
TRBV4-3 ASSQDWTNRGYT
TRBV25-1 ASSGEDGDTEAF
TRBV18 ASSPAGALYGYT